This TCR beta chain was observed in a study of blood T cell repertoires in COVID-19. In the original processing: Scientists estimated how many nucleated cells there were by amplifying reference gene primers. This table comes from immunoSEQ multiplex PCR, and its TCRdb copy is limited to in-frame clones, with some not included. That table furnishes V, J and clone size, whereas the DNA furnished D and trimming. The table includes more than 75,000 clones, around nine tenths detected once. This CDR3 has 13 amino acids. Trimming cost V 3 bases and J 4 bases, with 7 bases left between them. Germline V CDR1 and CDR2: SEHNR, FQNEAQ (reference sequence).

The chain joins TRBV7-9 to TRBJ1-3, with a tentative D call TRBD1 (6 bases). The source material was peripheral blood. This TCR was recovered from a man aged 50 to 60 with acute or convalescent COVID-19. CDR3 in DNA: TGTGCCAGCAGCTTCGGACAGGGAAACACCATATATTTT. Translated: CASSFGQGNTIYF.